These T cell receptor beta chains were read from a single sample in a study of blood T cell repertoires in COVID-19. Profiling relied on immunoSEQ multiplex PCR, and the TCRdb table lists in-frame clones only, not all of them. In the table there are about 36,000 clones, approximately 78% of which are singletons. Sequencing was carried out using peripheral blood. Receptors were obtained from a human donor in a cohort sampled during active or convalescent COVID-19. The donor label of this sample is uncertain. The CDR3 runs from the conserved cysteine through the conserved F or W. Fields, in order: J gene, V gene, clone size, D gene, CDR3 DNA, CDR3 protein. A D gene is named only where the DNA matches it firmly. A row's size may be missing; if present it is once, few, many or a size class.

TRBJ2-1 TRBV2 NA TRBD2 TGTGCCAGGAGCCAGCGGGGCTACAATGAGCAGTTCTTC CARSQRGYNEQFF
TRBJ1-1 TRBV5-8 NA TRBD1 TGTGCCAGCCGCCGCGGGACAGGGAGGGGGATAAACACTGAAGCTTTCTTT CASRRGTGRGINTEAFF
TRBJ2-7 TRBV6-5 few TRBD2 TGTGCCAGCAGACAGACTAGCGGGAGTTTCTACGAGCAGTACTTC CASRQTSGSFYEQYF
TRBJ2-7 TRBV18 NA NA TGTGCCAGCTCAGTGAGCGGATCCTACGAGCAGTACTTC CASSVSGSYEQYF
TRBJ1-5 TRBV6-6 NA NA TGTGCCAGCAGCTGGGGACTACGGCAGCCCCAGCATTTT CASSWGLRQPQHF
TRBJ2-3 TRBV9 NA NA TGTGCCAGCAGCGTGAATCCGGCAGATACGCAGTATTTT CASSVNPADTQYF
TRBJ2-1 TRBV9 NA TRBD2 TGTGCCAGCAGCGTAGGCCTAGCGGGGGGCAATGAGCAGTTCTTC CASSVGLAGGNEQFF
TRBJ2-2 TRBV5-5 NA NA TGTGCCAGCAGCTTGGAAAGGGGATGGGCAGCGAACACCGGGGAGCTGTTTTTT CASSLERGWAANTGELFF
TRBJ2-5 TRBV30 NA TRBD1 TGTGCCTGGAGGGGACAGCCCAAAGAGACCCAGTACTTC CAWRGQPKETQYF
TRBJ1-4 TRBV4-2 NA NA TGTGCCAGCAGCGAGGCAGGGGAGAATGAAAAACTGTTTTTT CASSEAGENEKLFF
TRBJ2-5 TRBV9 NA TRBD1 TGTGCCAGCAGCGCCCGACAGGGCCGAGAGACCCAGTACTTC CASSARQGRETQYF
TRBJ1-1 TRBV6-1 NA NA TGTGCCAGCAGTGACCTGACAGGTTTTAGAGGGGACACTGAAGCTTTCTTT CASSDLTGFRGDTEAFF
TRBJ2-7 TRBV5-1 once TRBD2 TGCGCCAGCAGCAGCGTTAACCTAGCGGGAGGGGGGCAGCAGTACTTC CASSSVNLAGGGQQYF
TRBJ1-5 TRBV28 NA TRBD1 TGTGCCAGCAGCCTAGGACAGGTGGATCAGCCCCAGCATTTT CASSLGQVDQPQHF
TRBJ1-1 TRBV5-1 once NA TGCGCCAGCATCTCAATCGTGGGCAGCCGTGAAGCTTTCTTT CASISIVGSREAFF
TRBJ1-2 TRBV5-6 NA NA TGTGCCAGCATTAAGTGGGGGGTTCATGGCTACACCTTC CASIKWGVHGYTF
TRBJ1-5 TRBV2 NA NA TGTGCCAGCATCGGGGAGGGGGAGGGGGAGCCCCAGCATTTT CASIGEGEGEPQHF